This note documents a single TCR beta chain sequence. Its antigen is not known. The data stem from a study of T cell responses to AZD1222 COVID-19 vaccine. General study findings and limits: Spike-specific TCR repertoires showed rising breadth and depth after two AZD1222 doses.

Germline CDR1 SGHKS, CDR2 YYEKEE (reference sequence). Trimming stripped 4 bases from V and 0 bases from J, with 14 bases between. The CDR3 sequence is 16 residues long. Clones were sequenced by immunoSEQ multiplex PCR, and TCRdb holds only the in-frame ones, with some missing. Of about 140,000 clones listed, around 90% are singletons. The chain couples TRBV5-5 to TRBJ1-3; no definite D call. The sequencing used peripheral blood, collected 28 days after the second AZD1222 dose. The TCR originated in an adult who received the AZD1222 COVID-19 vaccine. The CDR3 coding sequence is TGTGCCAGCAGCCTGGGCGTACCGTTCTCTGGAAACACCATATATTTT. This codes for CASSLGVPFSGNTIYF. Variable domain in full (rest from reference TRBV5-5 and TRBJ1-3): DAGVTQSPTHLIKTRGQQVTLRCSPISGHKSVSWYQQVLGQGPQFIFQYYEKEERGRGNFPDRFSARQFPNYSSELNVNALLLGDSALYLCASSLGVPFSGNTIYFGEGSWLTVV.